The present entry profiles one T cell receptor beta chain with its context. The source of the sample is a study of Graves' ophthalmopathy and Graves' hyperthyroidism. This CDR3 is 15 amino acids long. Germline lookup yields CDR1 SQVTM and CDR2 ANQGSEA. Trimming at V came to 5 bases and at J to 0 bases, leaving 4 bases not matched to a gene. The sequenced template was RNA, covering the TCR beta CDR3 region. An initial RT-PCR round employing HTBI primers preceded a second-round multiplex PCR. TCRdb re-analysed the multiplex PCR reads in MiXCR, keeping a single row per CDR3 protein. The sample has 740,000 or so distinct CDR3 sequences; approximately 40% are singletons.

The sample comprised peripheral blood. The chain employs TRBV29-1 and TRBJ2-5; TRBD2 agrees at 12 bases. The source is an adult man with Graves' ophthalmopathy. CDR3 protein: CSVLAGGPYQETQYF. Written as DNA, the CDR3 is TGCAGCGTTCTAGCGGGAGGGCCGTACCAAGAGACCCAGTACTTC.